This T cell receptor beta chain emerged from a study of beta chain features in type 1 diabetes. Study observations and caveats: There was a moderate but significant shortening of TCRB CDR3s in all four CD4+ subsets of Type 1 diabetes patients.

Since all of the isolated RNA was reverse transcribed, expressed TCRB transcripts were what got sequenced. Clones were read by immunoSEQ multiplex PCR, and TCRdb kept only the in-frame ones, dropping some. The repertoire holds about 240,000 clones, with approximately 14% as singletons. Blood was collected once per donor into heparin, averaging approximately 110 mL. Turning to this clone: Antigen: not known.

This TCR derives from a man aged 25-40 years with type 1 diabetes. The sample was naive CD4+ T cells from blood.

The CDR3 is CASSFQPGQGPAEQYF. DNA for the CDR3: TGCGCCAGCAGTTTCCAGCCGGGACAGGGTCCTGCCGAGCAGTACTTC. This sequence joins TRBV5-1 and TRBJ2-7, with 9 bases lining up with TRBD1. V shed 5 bases, J shed 6 bases, and the junction held 15 bases outside the gene matches. Germline values: CDR1 SGHRS, CDR2 YFSETQ. There are 16 residues in the CDR3.